This T cell receptor beta chain was documented in a study of T cells in Graves' hyperthyroidism and ophthalmopathy. What was amplified from RNA transcripts were TCR beta CDR3 regions. Carried out on the TCR CDR3, a first-round RT-PCR used the HTBI primer set. MiXCR, run by TCRdb on the multiplex PCR reads, gives a single entry per CDR3 protein. This table has 500,000 to 750,000 distinct CDR3 sequences, around 16% appearing once. Newly diagnosed hyperthyroidism, duration under 2 months, in patients aged 18 to 65. Exclusion of a patient resulted from uncontrolled infection, other autoimmune disease, pregnancy or lactation. Trimming removed 3 bases from V and 9 bases from J; junction bases left unmatched: 12. There are 16 residues in the CDR3. CDR1 is SGHTA and CDR2 is FQGTGA in the germline V gene. The sample holds many counts of this clonotype.

The chain employs TRBV7-3 and TRBJ2-1; 9 nucleotides line up with TRBD2. The receptor comes from a woman in her thirties with Graves' hyperthyroidism. The source material was blood. The DNA of the CDR3 is TGTGCCAGCAGCTTGGCCGGGACTAGCACCTTTGGTGAGCAGTTCTTC. It specifies CASSLAGTSTFGEQFF.